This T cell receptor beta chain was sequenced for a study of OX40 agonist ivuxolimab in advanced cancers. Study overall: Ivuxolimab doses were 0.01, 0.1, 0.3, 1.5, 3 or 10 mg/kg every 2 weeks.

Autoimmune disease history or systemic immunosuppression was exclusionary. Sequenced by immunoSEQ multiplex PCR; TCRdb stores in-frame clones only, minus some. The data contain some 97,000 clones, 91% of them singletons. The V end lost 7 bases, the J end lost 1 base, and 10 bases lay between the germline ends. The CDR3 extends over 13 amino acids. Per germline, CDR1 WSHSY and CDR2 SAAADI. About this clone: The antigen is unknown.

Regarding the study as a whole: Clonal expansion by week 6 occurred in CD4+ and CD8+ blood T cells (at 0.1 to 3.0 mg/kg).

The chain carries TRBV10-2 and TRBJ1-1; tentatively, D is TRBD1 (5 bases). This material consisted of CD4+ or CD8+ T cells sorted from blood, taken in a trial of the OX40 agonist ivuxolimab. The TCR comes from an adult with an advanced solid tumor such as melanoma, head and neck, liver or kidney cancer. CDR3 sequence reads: CASKGQQNTEAFF. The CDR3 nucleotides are TGCGCCAGCAAGGGGCAGCAGAACACTGAAGCTTTCTTT.